Following are 18 T cell receptor beta chains from one sample sequenced in a study of T cell repertoires in cytomegalovirus infection (dated by TCRdb to about 2019). The sequencer was an Illumina HiSeq 1500. The public reads were run again by TCRdb, first through fastp at Q25 and then through MiXCR, and only productive beta chains were kept. Duplicate CDR3 protein sequences are folded into a single record with the most common DNA and genes. For this sample there are 300,000 to 400,000 distinct CDR3 sequences; more than 8% appear just once. The top ten clonotypes cover around 4% of the sample. The sequenced material came from PBMCs. The receptors here all came from a human donor in good health (CMV status not recorded). Some clones in this sample may be carry-over from other donors' samples.

In its sample, this clonotype was seen many times. J is TRBJ2-3 and V is TRBV4-2; the D is unclear. Trimming removed 0 bases at V and 2 bases at J, with 6 bases between. This CDR3 has 14 amino acids. Germline V CDR1 and CDR2: LGHNA, YNFKEQ. The CDR3 here is CASSQDTATDTQYF. The CDR3 region has the DNA TGTGCCAGCAGCCAAGATACCGCCACAGATACGCAGTATTTT.

This clonotype showed up many times. This sequence joins TRBV7-2 and TRBJ2-5; 8 bases match TRBD1. This CDR3 has 16 amino acids. CDR1 and CDR2 from the germline V gene are SGHTA and FQGNSA. Trimming took 6 bases from V and 2 from J; bases not matched to a gene: 11. CDR3: CASRKTQGAGQETQYF. The CDR3 DNA follows: TGTGCCAGCAGAAAAACTCAGGGGGCGGGGCAAGAGACCCAGTACTTC.

This clonotype was seen repeatedly, ten times or more. The genes are TRBV7-2 and TRBJ1-5; possible D gene TRBD1, 6 bases. Germline V CDR1 and CDR2: SGHTA, FQGNSA. Trimming removed 3 bases from V and 0 bases from J, with 12 bases in between. The CDR3 has 16 residues. This CDR3 is CASSFQGSSSNQPQHF. The DNA of the CDR3 is TGTGCCAGCAGCTTCCAGGGGTCGAGTAGCAATCAGCCCCAGCATTTT.

Ten or more counts support this clonotype. The V call is TRBV30, the J call TRBJ1-1, with D unresolved. The CDR3 loop spans 13 amino acids. V dropped 4 bases and J dropped 1 base, with 10 bases sitting between them. Germline V gene data show CDR1 as GTSNPN and CDR2 as SVGIG (reference sequence). The CDR3 protein is CAWNAFGNTEAFF. As DNA, the CDR3 is TGTGCCTGGAACGCGTTTGGGAACACTGAAGCTTTCTTT.

This clonotype has a handful of counts. The chain uses TRBV7-2 and TRBJ1-2; D possibly corresponds to TRBD1 (6 bases). CDR3 size: 14 residues. Germline CDR1 is SGHTA and CDR2 is FQGNSA. Trimming left V 5 bases short and J 4 bases short, with 14 bases between. The chain's CDR3 is CASSGGARLYGYTF. The CDR3 DNA is TGTGCCAGCAGCGGGGGGGCAAGACTCTATGGCTACACCTTC.

The CDR3 spells CASSPNSINEQFF. The DNA for the CDR3 is TGTGCCAGCTCACCCAACAGCATCAATGAGCAGTTCTTC. V usage is TRBV18 and J usage is TRBJ2-1; D uncertain. Trimming left V 3 bases short and J 6 bases short, with 9 bases between. This CDR3 is 13 amino acids long. Germline V gene sequence: CDR1 KGHSH, CDR2 LQKENI.

The chain couples TRBV11-1 to TRBJ2-1, with 9 bases identical to TRBD1. The CDR3 is 15 amino acids. V lost 6 bases to trimming and J lost 8 bases; unmatched junction nucleotides: 11. CDR1 and CDR2 (germline): SGHAT, FQDESV (reference sequence). CDR3 coding DNA: TGTGCCAGCAGACCCCCGGGACAGGGAAGGCATGAGCAGTTCTTC. It translates to CASRPPGQGRHEQFF.

The gene calls are TRBV7-6 and TRBJ2-7; 8 nucleotides match TRBD2. The CDR3 sequence is 15 residues long. With 6 bases clipped from V and 0 bases from J, the junction kept 7 bases outside the gene matches. Germline loops: CDR1 SGHVS, CDR2 FNYEAQ. The CDR3 spells CASRSAGVNSYEQYF. CDR3 sequence (DNA): TGTGCCAGCAGGTCAGCGGGGGTAAACTCCTACGAGCAGTACTTC.

In this sample, this clonotype turned up a few times. The chain couples TRBV6-6 to TRBJ2-1, with D unresolved. This CDR3 contains 14 residues. Trimming cost V 7 bases and J 5 bases, with 15 bases left between them. In germline, CDR1 is MNHNY, CDR2 SVGAGI (reference sequence). The CDR3 nucleotides read TGTGCCAGCACCCCTTCGGGTCAGAACAATGAGCAGTTCTTC. It translates to CASTPSGQNNEQFF.

This chain connects TRBV7-9 to TRBJ2-1, with 10 nucleotides matching TRBD2. The CDR3 extends over 17 amino acids. The germline V gene encodes CDR1 SEHNR and CDR2 FQNEAQ (reference sequence). With 1 base clipped from V and 5 bases from J, the junction kept 8 bases outside the gene matches. The CDR3 region has the DNA TGTGCCAGCAGCTTAGTATCCAGCGGGAGGGCCAACAATGAGCAGTTCTTC. Its protein product is CASSLVSSGRANNEQFF.

The V call is TRBV20-1, the J call TRBJ2-7; D gene unclear. Trimming shortened V by 5 bases and J by 7 bases, and 12 bases separated the two germline ends. The CDR3 totals 11 residues. The germline V gene encodes CDR1 DFQATT and CDR2 SNEGSKA (reference sequence). The chain's CDR3 is CSAAKAVEQYF. CDR3 coding DNA: TGCAGTGCTGCCAAGGCTGTAGAGCAGTACTTC.

The chain links TRBV4-3 to TRBJ2-1; D gene uncertain. The germline gives CDR1 LGHNA, CDR2 YSLEER. V dropped 0 bases and J dropped 6 bases, with 9 bases sitting between them. The CDR3 covers 14 residues. The DNA for the CDR3 is TGCGCCAGCAGCCAAGAGTTGGCTAGCAATGAGCAGTTCTTC. Translation gives CASSQELASNEQFF.

The chain recombines TRBV6-5 with TRBJ2-7, with D maybe TRBD2 (6 bases). The CDR3 is 12 amino acids. Trimming shortened V by 8 bases and J by 0 bases, and 8 bases separated the two germline ends. In germline, CDR1 is MNHEY, CDR2 SVGAGI. The DNA of the CDR3 is TGTGCCAGCGCCGGGAGCTCCTACGAGCAGTACTTC. Amino acid sequence: CASAGSSYEQYF.

Concerning this clonotype: A much larger clone differs from this one at a single base, so this may be a read error. The chain recombines TRBV11-2 with TRBJ1-1, with TRBD1 matching 10 bases. Germline V gives CDR1 SGHAT, CDR2 FQNNGV. The CDR3 spans 15 residues. V trimming: 5 bases; J trimming: 3 bases; junction bases outside the gene matches: 6. The CDR3 DNA sequence: TGTGCCAGCAGCCCTGGAGGGACAGGGGACACTGAAGCTTTCTTT. This codes for CASSPGGTGDTEAFF.

This clonotype showed up many times. This chain connects TRBV7-2 to TRBJ2-3; D might be TRBD2 (6 bases). Germline V lookup: CDR1 SGHTA, CDR2 FQGNSA. The V and J ends lost 6 bases and 1 base respectively, with 20 bases between them. The CDR3 is made up of 17 amino acids. The CDR3 spells CASSLHRAGLRTDTQYF. CDR3 in DNA: TGTGCCAGCAGTTTACATCGGGCGGGGCTCCGCACAGATACGCAGTATTTT.

Written as DNA, the CDR3 is TGTGCCAGCAGCAGATCCCCCTCAGATACGCAGTATTTT. Residues: CASSRSPSDTQYF. This rearrangement joins TRBV7-3 to TRBJ2-3; D call uncertain. Per germline, CDR1 SGHTA and CDR2 FQGTGA. With 5 bases removed from V and 4 bases from J, the gap between germline ends came to 10 bases. This CDR3 has 13 residues.

The V and J genes are TRBV4-3 and TRBJ1-5; D uncertain. Germline V gene lookup returns CDR1 LGHNA and CDR2 YSLEER. CDR3 length equals 15 residues. V gave up 0 bases and J gave up 3 bases, with 9 bases separating them. The CDR3: CASSQDIGDNQPQHF. CDR3 coding DNA: TGCGCCAGCAGCCAAGATATCGGTGACAATCAGCCCCAGCATTTT.

The table lists this clonotype with many counts. The rearrangement links TRBV7-2 to TRBJ2-7; D is unclear. The germline V gene encodes CDR1 SGHTA and CDR2 FQGNSA. The CDR3 has 15 residues. V shed 5 bases and J shed 5 bases, with 19 bases lying between them. The CDR3 loop is CASSQSMTPLHEQYF. DNA of the CDR3: TGTGCCAGCAGCCAATCGATGACGCCTTTACACGAGCAGTACTTC.